The present entry profiles one T cell receptor beta chain with its context. The authors prepared the TCRbeta library with unique molecular identifiers. Each CDR3 protein is one row after TCRdb ran MiXCR on the PCR reads. Here the sample spans 500,000 to 600,000 distinct CDR3 sequences, 15% to 20% being singletons. This specimen belongs to a study of T-cell reconstitution after alpha-beta-depleted transplantation in children. CDR3 length: 18 residues. After removal of 5 bases from V and 2 bases from J, the junction contained 14 bases not matched to a gene. The sample consisted of PBMCs from the stem cell graft donor, taken from the stem cell graft. This clonotype was obtained from a human donor who donated a stem cell graft to a child with acute lymphoblastic leukemia. V is TRBV7-1 and J is TRBJ2-7, with 11 bases that match TRBD2. TRBV7-1 is noted as an ORF with a role that remains uncertain. CDR3 DNA: TGTGCCAGCAGCCCCGCGCTCCTTAGCGGGAGGGACCCCTACGAGCAGTACTTC. Translating gives CASSPALLSGRDPYEQYF.